This entry is about one T cell receptor (beta chain). Its antigen is not identified. This entry is derived from a study of cytomegalovirus exposure and HLA in healthy donors. Regarding the study as a whole: The finding came from a later analysis; first-cohort TCR clusters tended to co-occur in the 90 to 150 validation repertoires.

The CDR3 length is 15 residues. The V gene's germline CDR1 is SGDLS and CDR2 YYNGEE. Between the trimmed V and J ends, which lost 4 bases and 0 bases, there was a span of 11 bases. Using immunoSEQ multiplex PCR, the repertoire was profiled, and TCRdb retains in-frame clones only, with some absent. This table has about 72,000 clones, 94% appearing once. The donors belonged to the roughly 130-subject validation cohort, separate from the roughly 670-subject first cohort. This receptor was obtained from a woman between 18 and 29 years old in good health and CMV-seronegative. V gene TRBV9 combines with J gene TRBJ1-3; TRBD1 is a possible D gene (6 bases). The sequenced sample consisted of PBMCs. The CDR3 region has the DNA TGTGCCAGCAGCTCGGGACAACCCTCTGGAAACACCATATATTTT. Translated, it gives CASSSGQPSGNTIYF.